This entry lists 8 T cell receptor beta chains sequenced from one sample in a study of T cell responses to AZD1222 COVID-19 vaccine. The table came from immunoSEQ multiplex PCR; TCRdb's copy has only in-frame clones and leaves some out. Found here are 79,000 or so clones, roughly 89% of them singletons; the top ten hold under 5.5%. Specimen: peripheral blood, collected 28 days after the second AZD1222 dose. The receptors derive from an adult who received the AZD1222 COVID-19 vaccine.

The V and J genes are TRBV5-1 and TRBJ1-1; D uncertain. Germline values: CDR1 SGHRS, CDR2 YFSETQ. V was shortened by 4 bases and J by 1 base, with 8 bases between the two germline ends. This CDR3 is built from 13 residues. The chain's CDR3 is CASSRTENTEAFF. In DNA, the CDR3 is TGCGCCAGCAGCCGGACGGAGAACACTGAAGCTTTCTTT.

CDR3 DNA sequence: TGTGCCAGCAGCGCGACAAACAGACAGTCCGGCTATAATTCACCCCTCCACTTT. It yields the protein CASSATNRQSGYNSPLHF. The chain is built from TRBV9 and TRBJ1-6; possibly TRBD1 for D (5 bases). The CDR3 extends over 18 amino acids. The V end was cut by 3 bases, the J end by 3 bases, with 19 bases between. CDR1 is SGDLS and CDR2 is YYNGEE in the germline V gene.

V is TRBV6-1 and J is TRBJ2-7, with TRBD1 matching 7 bases. CDR3 length: 15 residues. Trimming cost V 1 base and J 7 bases; bases outside gene matches: 10. Per germline, CDR1 MNHNS and CDR2 SASEGT. In nucleotides, the CDR3 is TGTGCCAGCAGTGAAGGACAGGGCTCTCTTAGGGAGCAGTACTTC. Translated, it gives CASSEGQGSLREQYF.

This clone was detected only once. The chain joins TRBV5-1 to TRBJ2-3; weak D call: TRBD1 (6 bases). V lost 0 bases and J 1 base, leaving 18 bases between the germline ends. The germline V gene has CDR1 SGHRS and CDR2 YFSETQ. The CDR3 consists of 18 residues. Here the CDR3 reads CASSLAPTGLGGTDTQYF. Written as DNA, the CDR3 is TGCGCCAGCAGCTTGGCTCCCACAGGGTTAGGAGGCACAGATACGCAGTATTTT. Combining the CDR3 with reference TRBV5-1 and TRBJ2-3 gives the whole variable domain KAGVTQTPRYLIKTRGQQVTLSCSPISGHRSVSWYQQTPGQGLQFLFEYFSETQRNKGNFPGRFSGRQFSNSRSEMNVSTLELGDSALYLCASSLAPTGLGGTDTQYFGPGTRLTVL.

The chain links TRBV11-2 to TRBJ1-2, with a weak D call TRBD1 (5 bases). Trimming cost V 1 base and J 0 bases, with 18 bases left between them. Germline V gene data show CDR1 as SGHAT and CDR2 as FQNNGV. The length of the CDR3 is 18 residues. The chain's CDR3 is CASSLVGKVGATNYGYTF. The CDR3 DNA is TGTGCCAGCAGCTTAGTTGGGAAAGTTGGGGCGACTAACTATGGCTACACCTTC. The full variable domain, completed using reference TRBV11-2 and TRBJ1-2, is EAGVAQSPRYKIIEKRQSVAFWCNPISGHATLYWYQQILGQGPKLLIQFQNNGVVDDSQLPKDRFSAERLKGVDSTLKIQPAKLEDSAVYLCASSLVGKVGATNYGYTFGSGTRLTVV.

This sequence joins TRBV2 and TRBJ2-2, with D unresolved. The V and J ends lost 8 bases and 0 bases respectively, with 10 bases between them. Per germline, CDR1 SNHLY and CDR2 FYNNEI. The CDR3 covers 14 residues. The CDR3 nucleotides are TGTGCCAGCGATTGGAGCTCGAACACCGGGGAGCTGTTTTTT. It yields the protein CASDWSSNTGELFF.

This chain joins TRBV4-1 and TRBJ2-1; tentatively, D is TRBD1 (6 bases). CDR3 length: 15 amino acids. Germline CDR1 reads MGHRA; CDR2 reads YSYEKL. V lost 0 bases, J lost 4 bases, and 10 bases lay in between. The DNA of the CDR3 is TGCGCCAGCAGCCAAGAGGGACATTTTTACAATGAGCAGTTCTTC. This translates into CASSQEGHFYNEQFF.

The V call is TRBV3-1 (or the pseudogene TRBV3-2), the J call TRBJ1-2; the D is unclear. The V and J ends lost 1 base and 6 bases respectively, with 12 bases between them. Germline V gene sequence: CDR1 LGHDT, CDR2 YNNKEL (reference sequence). CDR3 length equals 14 residues. CDR3 bases: TGTGCCAGCAGCCAAGTTGGTAACAAGGATGGCTACACCTTC. Its protein product is CASSQVGNKDGYTF.